The source of this TCR beta chain is a study of T cell repertoires in cytomegalovirus infection. In the study overall: Public signatures in TCR beta pointed to CMV infection and matching HLA type.

Findings and caveats of the study: Clonotype analysis showed dominance of the ex vivo response by HLA-C-restricted CMV-specific TCR beta clonotypes.

MiXCR, applied by TCRdb to the reads, yields one record per CDR3 protein. The table records more than 350,000 distinct CDR3 sequences, roughly 30% of them present only once. The sample holds one count of this clonotype. What it binds is unknown. This sequence may be a read error, since a much larger clone differs from it by one base. CDR3 length: 15 amino acids. The V gene end was trimmed by 2 bases and the J gene end by 9 bases; junction bases not matched to a gene: 10. The chain employs TRBV12-3 or TRBV12-4 and TRBJ1-2; 9 nucleotides align to TRBD1. This TCR was recovered from a human donor in good health (CMV status not recorded). Some clones in this sample may be carry-over from other donors' samples. Sequencing used PBMCs. CDR3 sequence reads: CASSLLAGQGGCYTF. CDR3 coding DNA: TGTGCCAGCAGTTTACTGGCGGGACAGGGTGGTTGCTACACCTTC.